Included here is one T cell receptor (beta chain) sequence, with context. Which antigen it targets is not known. Possible read error: a much larger clone is one base away. This sample is drawn from a study of early T cells in non-severe SARS-CoV-2 infection (dated by TCRdb to the early 2020s). With regard to the full study: Because TCR sequencing relied on bulk RNA taken from unsorted whole blood, pairing of alpha and beta chains was not possible.

Its CDR3 holds 17 amino acids, cysteine through phenylalanine. Just the 51-base CDR3 DNA is kept, in frame starting at base 1. CDR1 MNHEY and CDR2 SMNVEV are derived from the germline V gene (reference sequence). A case-control design nested within a healthcare worker cohort in London, UK, was used, with weekly nasopharyngeal swab PCR tests and blood sampling performed. Between 23 and 31 March 2020, the week of the UK lockdown, healthcare workers were enrolled and then followed up weekly for as long as 16 weeks. Libraries were made using 5' RACE. Sequencing took place on a NextSeq 500. Unique molecular identifiers were attached to individual cDNA molecules in the TCR library protocol so that sequencing error and PCR bias could be corrected. Sequencing covered both TCR alpha and beta chains, and within each sample the abundances of alpha and beta sequences were tightly co-correlated. The authors processed their data as follows. Decombinator V4 was used to annotate TCR sequences for V gene, J gene and CDR3. Expanded TCRs were defined as changing significantly between any two time points under a Poisson model with p below 0.0001. TCR abundances were normalised to the total number of TCRs sequenced in each sample and reported as counts per million. TRAV1-2 paired with TRAJ12, TRAJ20 or TRAJ33 defined MAIT TCRs, while TRAV10 paired with TRAJ18 defined iNKT TCRs. A search of VDJdb, accessed on 1 November 2021, was run for TCRs annotated to CMV, EBV and SARS-CoV-2, with TCRs annotated for multiple antigens excluded. TCRdb trimmed public reads at Q25 via fastp, called clones via MiXCR and kept in-frame beta chains. Each CDR3 protein appears once, grouped with its most common genes and DNA. These V and J calls derive from TCRdb rather than the authors' analysis. For this sample there are 25,000 to 35,000 distinct CDR3 sequences; approximately 5.2% appear just once. 4.5% to 6% of the sample goes to the ten largest clones.

The investigation overall reported the following: VDJdb matching was skewed toward anti-spike CD8 responses, so virus-specific expansions were likely underestimated and private and CD4 specificities were missed.

Source material: whole blood. The chain is made from TRBV27 and TRBJ2-6; the D segment cannot be called with confidence. This receptor was obtained from an adult who was a healthcare worker with PCR-confirmed SARS-CoV-2 infection or an uninfected control (not recorded which). The DNA reads as follows: TGTGCCAGCAGTTTGAGGCAGGAACCCTCTGGGACCAACGTCCTGACTTTC. Translated, it reads CASSLRQEPSGTNVLTF.